These 8 T cell receptor beta chains originate from one sample sequenced in a study of cytomegalovirus exposure and HLA in healthy donors. This PCR relied on a set of 60 Vbeta primers and 13 Jbeta primers. Generated by immunoSEQ multiplex PCR, the TCRdb table keeps only in-frame clones and is missing some. Of 150,000 to 200,000 clones in the sample, around 77% were seen once. Sequenced input: PBMCs. The receptors stem from a woman between 45 and 60 years old in good health and CMV-seropositive.

The chain employs TRBV6-5 and TRBJ1-6; D call uncertain. Trimming removed 0 bases from V and 9 bases from J, with 12 bases in between. The CDR3 is 15 residues long. Germline CDR1 is MNHEY and CDR2 is SVGAGI. The DNA for the CDR3 is TGTGCCAGCAGTTACTCGCGCGGCGGCGGTTCACCCCTCCACTTT. As protein: CASSYSRGGGSPLHF.

The chain links TRBV21-1 to TRBJ2-1; the D call in the table, TRBD1, was not verified against the DNA. TRBV21-1 is described as a pseudogene. This CDR3 is 12 amino acids long. Here the CDR3 DNA reads TGTGCCAGGACACCTCGCTACAATGAGCAGTTCTTC. Its protein is CARTPRYNEQFF.

V usage is TRBV7-6 and J usage is TRBJ2-7, with 9 bases fitting TRBD2. J lost 3 bases, V lost 2 bases, and 2 bases had no gene match. Germline CDR1 reads SGHVS; CDR2 reads FNYEAQ. The CDR3 has 14 amino acids. CDR3 residues: CASSLSGGFYEQYF. The CDR3 DNA follows: TGTGCCAGCAGCTTAAGCGGGGGGTTCTACGAGCAGTACTTC.

V is TRBV9 and J is TRBJ1-1; 8 bases align to TRBD1. V dropped 4 bases and J dropped 4; count of bases not matched to a gene: 3. This CDR3 comprises 13 residues. Looked up from germline, CDR1 is SGDLS and CDR2 is YYNGEE. CDR3 sequence reads: CASSTRGPTEAFF. The CDR3 region has the DNA TGTGCCAGCAGCACCAGGGGGCCCACTGAAGCTTTCTTT. The full variable domain, its missing parts supplied by reference TRBV9 and TRBJ1-1, is DSGVTQTPKHLITATGQRVTLRCSPRSGDLSVYWYQQSLDQGLQFLIQYYNGEERAKGNILERFSAQQFPDLHSELNLSSLELGDSALYFCASSTRGPTEAFFGQGTRLTVV.

This clone was seen only a few times. The genes are TRBV28 and TRBJ1-1; tentatively, D is TRBD1 (6 bases). Trimming cost V 5 bases and J 4 bases, with 17 bases left between them. The CDR3 has 15 amino acids. Germline lookup yields CDR1 MDHEN and CDR2 SYDVKM. In DNA form, the CDR3 reads TGTGCCAGCAGTAAGGGGGGGGCGCGTATCACTGAAGCTTTCTTT. Encoded protein: CASSKGGARITEAFF.

The V call is TRBV19, the J call TRBJ1-5; 8 bases align to TRBD1. The V segment lost 7 bases and the J segment 4 bases; nucleotides outside the gene matches: 12. This CDR3 is built from 16 residues. Germline V gives CDR1 LNHDA, CDR2 SQIVND (reference sequence). The CDR3 spells CASKPMTGVWNQPQHF. The CDR3 region has the DNA TGTGCCAGTAAGCCCATGACAGGGGTATGGAATCAGCCCCAGCATTTT.

The chain combines TRBV9 with TRBJ2-2, with TRBD2 identical over 10 bases. The germline CDR1 and CDR2 sequences are SGDLS and YYNGEE. The CDR3 length is 15 residues. J was trimmed by 5 bases and V by 4 bases; bases with no gene match: 5. CDR3 sequence reads: CASSPRLAGTGELFF. CDR3 bases: TGTGCCAGCAGCCCTCGACTAGCGGGTACCGGGGAGCTGTTTTTT.

For this clone: The junction departs from germline at one end; a sequencing error may be responsible. This chain connects TRBV7-9 to TRBJ2-7, with TRBD1 matching over 8 bases. The CDR3 length is 15 residues. Germline V CDR1 and CDR2: SEHNR, FQNEAQ (reference sequence). The CDR3 DNA is TGTGCCAGCAGCTTAGGGTCTACAGGGGGAAGCCGTGGAAACTTC. It specifies CASSLGSTGGSRGNF.